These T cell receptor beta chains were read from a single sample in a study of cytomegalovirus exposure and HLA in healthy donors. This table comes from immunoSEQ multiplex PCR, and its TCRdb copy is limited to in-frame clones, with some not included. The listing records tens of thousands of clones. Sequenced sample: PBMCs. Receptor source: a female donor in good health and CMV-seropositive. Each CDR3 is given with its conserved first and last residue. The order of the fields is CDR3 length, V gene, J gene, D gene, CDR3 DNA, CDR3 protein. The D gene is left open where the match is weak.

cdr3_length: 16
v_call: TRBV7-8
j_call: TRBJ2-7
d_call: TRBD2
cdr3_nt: TGTGCCAGCAGCGATATGAGGAGCGGGAGATCTGACGAGCAGTACTTC
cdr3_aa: CASSDMRSGRSDEQYF

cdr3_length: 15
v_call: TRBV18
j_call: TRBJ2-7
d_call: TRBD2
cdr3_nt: TGTGCCAGCTCACCAAGGACTAGCCGAGCCTACGAGCAGTACTTC
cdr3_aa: CASSPRTSRAYEQYF

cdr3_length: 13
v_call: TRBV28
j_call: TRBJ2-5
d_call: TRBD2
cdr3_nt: TGTGCCAGCAGGGGACTAGCTCAAGAGACCCAGTACTTC
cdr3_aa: CASRGLAQETQYF

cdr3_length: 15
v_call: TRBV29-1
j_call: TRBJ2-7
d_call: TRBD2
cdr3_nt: TGCAGCGTTGAAGGGGCGGGAGGGAAGCCCTACGAGCAGTACTTC
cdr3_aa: CSVEGAGGKPYEQYF

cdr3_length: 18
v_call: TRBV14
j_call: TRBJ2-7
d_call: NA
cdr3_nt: TGTGCCAGCAGCTCTCTGACCTTAGTTTGGAGGGACGGAGACGAGCAGTACTTC
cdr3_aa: CASSSLTLVWRDGDEQYF

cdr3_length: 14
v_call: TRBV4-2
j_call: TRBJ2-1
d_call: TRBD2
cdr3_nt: TGTGCCAGCTCAGTAGCGGGAGTGAGGAATGAGCAGTTCTTC
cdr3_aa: CASSVAGVRNEQFF

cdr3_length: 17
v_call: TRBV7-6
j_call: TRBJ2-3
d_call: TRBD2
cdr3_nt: TGTGCCAGCAGCTCAGCCTTAGACGGGGGGAGTTTAGATACGCAGTATTTT
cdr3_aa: CASSSALDGGSLDTQYF

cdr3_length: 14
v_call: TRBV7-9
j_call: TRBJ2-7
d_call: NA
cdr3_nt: TGTGCCAGCAGTTCCGACCCCTCAGGCTACGAGCAGTACTTC
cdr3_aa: CASSSDPSGYEQYF

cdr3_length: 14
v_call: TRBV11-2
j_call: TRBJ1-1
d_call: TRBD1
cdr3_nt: TGTGCCAGCAGCTTAGCAGGGGGCTACACTGAAGCTTTCTTT
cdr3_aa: CASSLAGGYTEAFF

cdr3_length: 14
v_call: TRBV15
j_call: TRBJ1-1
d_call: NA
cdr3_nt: TGTGCCACCAGCAGAGATAGACAAAACACTGAAGCTTTCTTT
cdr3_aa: CATSRDRQNTEAFF

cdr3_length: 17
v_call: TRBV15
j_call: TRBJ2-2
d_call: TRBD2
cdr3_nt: TGTGCCACCAGCAGAGTGTGGACTAGCGGGAGGACCGGGGAGCTGTTTTTT
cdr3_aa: CATSRVWTSGRTGELFF

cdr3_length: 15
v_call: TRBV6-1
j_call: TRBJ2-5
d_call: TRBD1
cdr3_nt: TGTGCCAGCAGGGAGGGACAGGGGTTCGTAGAGACCCAGTACTTC
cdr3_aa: CASREGQGFVETQYF

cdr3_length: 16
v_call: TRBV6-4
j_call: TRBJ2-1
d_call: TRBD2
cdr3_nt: TGTGCCAGCAGTGACCTCCGGACTAGCTCCGACAATGAGCAGTTCTTC
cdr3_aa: CASSDLRTSSDNEQFF

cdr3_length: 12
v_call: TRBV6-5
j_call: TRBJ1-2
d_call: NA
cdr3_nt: TGTGCCGCACAGGGTCCGAACTATGGCTACACCTTC
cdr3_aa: CAAQGPNYGYTF

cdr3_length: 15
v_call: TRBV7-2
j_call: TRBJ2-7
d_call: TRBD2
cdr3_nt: TGTGCCAGCAGCCCCCGACTAGCGGGTACCTACGAGCAGTACTTC
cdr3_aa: CASSPRLAGTYEQYF

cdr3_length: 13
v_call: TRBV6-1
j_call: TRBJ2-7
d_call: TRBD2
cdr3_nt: TGTGCCAGCAGTACAGTAGCGGGGTACGAGCAGTACTTC
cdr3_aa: CASSTVAGYEQYF

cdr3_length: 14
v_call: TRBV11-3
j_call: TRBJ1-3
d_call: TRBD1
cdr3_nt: TGTGCCAGCAGACAACAGGGGTCTGGAAACACCATATATTTT
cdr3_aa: CASRQQGSGNTIYF

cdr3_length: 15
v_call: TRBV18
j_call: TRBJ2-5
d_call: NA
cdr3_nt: TGTGCCAGCTCACCCCGTACAGGGGGGGAAGAGACCCAGTACTTC
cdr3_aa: CASSPRTGGEETQYF

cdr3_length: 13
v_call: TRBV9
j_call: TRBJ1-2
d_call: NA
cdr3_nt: TGTGCCAGCAGCGTTTCAGGGAACTATGGCTACACCTTC
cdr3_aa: CASSVSGNYGYTF

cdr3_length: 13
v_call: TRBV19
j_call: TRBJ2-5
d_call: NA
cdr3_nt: TGTGCCAGTAGTACAGGGGTAGAAGAGACCCAGTACTTC
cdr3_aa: CASSTGVEETQYF

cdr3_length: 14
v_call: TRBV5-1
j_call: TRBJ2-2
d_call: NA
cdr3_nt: TGCGCCAGCAGCCAGGACAGTAACACCGGGGAGCTGTTTTTT
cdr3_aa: CASSQDSNTGELFF

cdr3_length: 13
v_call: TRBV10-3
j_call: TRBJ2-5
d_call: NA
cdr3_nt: TGTGCCATCAGTGAACCAGGGCAAGAGACCCAGTACTTC
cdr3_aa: CAISEPGQETQYF

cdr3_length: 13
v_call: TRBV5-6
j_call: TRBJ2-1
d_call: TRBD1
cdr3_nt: TGTGCCAGCAGCACCGGACAGGGGACTGAGCAGTTCTTC
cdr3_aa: CASSTGQGTEQFF

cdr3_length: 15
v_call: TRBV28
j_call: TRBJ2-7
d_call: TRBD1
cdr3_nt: TGTGCCAGCAGTTTATCCGGGACAGGGGGCTCCGAGCAGTACTTC
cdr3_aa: CASSLSGTGGSEQYF

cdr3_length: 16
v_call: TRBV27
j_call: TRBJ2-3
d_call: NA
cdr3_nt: TGTGCCAGCAGTTTATGGGTGGGAGGTAGGACAGATACGCAGTATTTT
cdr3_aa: CASSLWVGGRTDTQYF

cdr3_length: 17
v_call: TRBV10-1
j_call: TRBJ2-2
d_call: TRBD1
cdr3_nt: TGCGCCAGCAGTGCAACCGCGACAGGGTCCAACACCGGGGAGCTGTTTTTT
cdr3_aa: CASSATATGSNTGELFF

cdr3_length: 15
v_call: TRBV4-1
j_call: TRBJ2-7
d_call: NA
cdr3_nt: TGCGCCAGCAGCCAAGACAGACTTACGAGGCACGAGCAGTACTTC
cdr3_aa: CASSQDRLTRHEQYF

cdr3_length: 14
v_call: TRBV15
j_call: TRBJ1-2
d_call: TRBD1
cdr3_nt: TGTGCCACCAGCAGAGATCAGGACAGGGATGGCTACACCTTC
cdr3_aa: CATSRDQDRDGYTF

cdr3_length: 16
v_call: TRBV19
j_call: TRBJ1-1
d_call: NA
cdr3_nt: TGTGCCAGTAGTATCCCCTCTAGGGGGAGCTTTACTGAAGCTTTCTTT
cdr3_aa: CASSIPSRGSFTEAFF

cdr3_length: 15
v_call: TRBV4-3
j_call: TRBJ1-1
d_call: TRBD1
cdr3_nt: TGCGCCAGCAGCATCCTGGACAGGGCCAACACTGAAGCTTTCTTT
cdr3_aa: CASSILDRANTEAFF

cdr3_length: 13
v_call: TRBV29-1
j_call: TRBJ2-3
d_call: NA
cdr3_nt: TGCAGCGTGGGAAGGGGGTTGATCGATACGCAGTATTTT
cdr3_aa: CSVGRGLIDTQYF

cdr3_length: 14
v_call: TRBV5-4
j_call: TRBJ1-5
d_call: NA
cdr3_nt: TGTGCCAGCAGCTTTTACAGTTCGAATCAGCCCCAGCATTTT
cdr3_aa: CASSFYSSNQPQHF

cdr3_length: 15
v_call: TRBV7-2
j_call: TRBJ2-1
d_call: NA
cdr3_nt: TGTGCCAGCAGCGCCGGTGTGACTCCCGACAATGAGCAGTTCTTC
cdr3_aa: CASSAGVTPDNEQFF

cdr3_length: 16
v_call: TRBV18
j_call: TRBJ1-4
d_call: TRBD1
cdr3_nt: TGTGCCAGCTCACCACCAAACAGGGGCTTTAATGAAAAACTGTTTTTT
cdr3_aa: CASSPPNRGFNEKLFF

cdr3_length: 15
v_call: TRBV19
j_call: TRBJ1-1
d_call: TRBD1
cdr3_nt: TGTGCCAGTAACACGTGGGCAGGGGGTAACACTGAAGCTTTCTTT
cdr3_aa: CASNTWAGGNTEAFF

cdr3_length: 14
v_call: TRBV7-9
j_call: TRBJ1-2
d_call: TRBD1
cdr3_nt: TGTGCCAGCAGCGTGGGGACAGGGTCATATGGCTACACCTTC
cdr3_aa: CASSVGTGSYGYTF

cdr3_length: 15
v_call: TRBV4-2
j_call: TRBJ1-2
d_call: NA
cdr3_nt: TGTGCCAGCAGCCAAGATTTCGGCAGCGCCTATGGCTACACCTTC
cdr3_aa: CASSQDFGSAYGYTF

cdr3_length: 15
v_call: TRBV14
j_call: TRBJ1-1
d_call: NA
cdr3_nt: TGTGCCAGCAGCCAAAAGGGGCTGGGGAACACTGAAGCTTTCTTT
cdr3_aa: CASSQKGLGNTEAFF

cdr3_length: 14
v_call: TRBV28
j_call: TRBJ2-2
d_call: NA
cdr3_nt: TGTGCCAGCAGGACGACGGGGAACACCGGGGAGCTGTTTTTT
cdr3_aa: CASRTTGNTGELFF

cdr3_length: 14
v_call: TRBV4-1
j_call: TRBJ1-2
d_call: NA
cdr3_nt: TGCGCCAGCAGGCCTGGGGGGTCGCGGTATGGCTACACCTTC
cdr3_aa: CASRPGGSRYGYTF

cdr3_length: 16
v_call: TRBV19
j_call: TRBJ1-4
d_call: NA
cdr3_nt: TGTGCCAGTAGTATCCGGGTCACGGGGGTGAATGAAAAACTGTTTTTT
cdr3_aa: CASSIRVTGVNEKLFF

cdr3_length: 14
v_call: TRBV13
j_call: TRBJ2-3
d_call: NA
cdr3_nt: TGTGCCAGCAGCTTTCTAGTGATCCCAGATACGCAGTATTTT
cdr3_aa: CASSFLVIPDTQYF

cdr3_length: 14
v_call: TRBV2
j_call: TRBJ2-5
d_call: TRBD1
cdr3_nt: TGTGCCAGCAGAGAAGACAGGGGGCGTGGGACCCAGTACTTC
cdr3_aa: CASREDRGRGTQYF

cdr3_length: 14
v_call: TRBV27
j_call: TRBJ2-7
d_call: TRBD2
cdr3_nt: TGTGCCAGCAGACGAGGCGGGAGCTTCTACGAGCAGTACTTC
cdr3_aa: CASRRGGSFYEQYF

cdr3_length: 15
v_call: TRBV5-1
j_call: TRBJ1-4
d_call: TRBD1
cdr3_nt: TGCGCCAGCAGCCGGATCCAGGGGGCCCGTGAAAAACTGTTTTTT
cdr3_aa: CASSRIQGAREKLFF

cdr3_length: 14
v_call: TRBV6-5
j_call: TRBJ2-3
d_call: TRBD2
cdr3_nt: TGTGCCAGCAGTGGACGCGGGAGTACAGATACGCAGTATTTT
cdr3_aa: CASSGRGSTDTQYF

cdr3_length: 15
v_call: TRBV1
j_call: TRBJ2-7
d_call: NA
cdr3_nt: TGCACCAGCAGCCAAGATAAAAGGGGGCAGGGCGAGCAGTACTTC
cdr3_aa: CTSSQDKRGQGEQYF

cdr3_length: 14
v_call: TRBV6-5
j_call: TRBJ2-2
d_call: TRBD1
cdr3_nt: TGTGCCAGCAGTTACGGGGACAGTGTCGGGGAGCTGTTTTTT
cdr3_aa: CASSYGDSVGELFF

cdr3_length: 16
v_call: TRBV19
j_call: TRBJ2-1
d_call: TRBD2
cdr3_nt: TGTGCCAGTAGTATTAGTCTAGCGGGGCCCTACAATGAGCAGTTCTTC
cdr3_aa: CASSISLAGPYNEQFF

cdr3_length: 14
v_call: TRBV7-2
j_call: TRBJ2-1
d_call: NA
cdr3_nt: TGTGCCAGCAGCCCAACCTGGACTTACAATGAGCAGTTCTTC
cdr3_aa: CASSPTWTYNEQFF

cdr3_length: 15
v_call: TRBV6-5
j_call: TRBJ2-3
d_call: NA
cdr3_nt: TGTGCCAGCAGTTACTCAATAGTGTACGCAGATACGCAGTATTTT
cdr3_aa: CASSYSIVYADTQYF

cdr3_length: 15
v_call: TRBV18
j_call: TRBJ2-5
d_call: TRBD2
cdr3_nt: TGTGCCAGCTCACCGCAAAGCGGGGCTCAAGAGACCCAGTACTTC
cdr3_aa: CASSPQSGAQETQYF

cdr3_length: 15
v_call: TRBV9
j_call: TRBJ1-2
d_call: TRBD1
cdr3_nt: TGTGCCAGCAGCCCGCAAACAGGGGGCGACTATGGCTACACCTTC
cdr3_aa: CASSPQTGGDYGYTF